In this sample, the clone carrying this T cell receptor (beta chain) turned up once. This entry is derived from a study of OX40 agonist ivuxolimab in advanced cancers. Profiled with immunoSEQ multiplex PCR; TCRdb holds only in-frame clones, not every one. Counted here are about 140,000 clones, just over 90% occurring once; the ten biggest clones make up approximately 0.93%. This CDR3 contains 14 residues. Trimming left V 0 bases short and J 10 bases short, with 10 bases between. Looked up from germline, CDR1 is SGHAT and CDR2 is FQNNGV. V is TRBV11-2 and J is TRBJ1-6, with D unclear. The TCR sequence derives from an adult with an advanced solid tumor such as melanoma, head and neck, liver or kidney cancer. The sample here was CD4+ or CD8+ T cells sorted from blood, taken in a trial of the OX40 agonist ivuxolimab. CDR3 residues: CASSLDGPSSPLHF. Written as DNA, the CDR3 is TGTGCCAGCAGCTTAGATGGTCCTTCCTCACCCCTCCACTTT.